Presented here are 20 T cell receptor beta chains from one specimen sequenced in a study of response to subunit inactivated influenza vaccine (dated by TCRdb to 2016 to 2019). The time point tag for this specimen amounts to: 40 to 45 days after influenza vaccine administration. The method was RT-PCR. The run used an Illumina HiSeq 2500. TCRdb redid the processing of the public reads, applying fastp at Q25 and MiXCR, and retained in-frame beta chains. Rows merge per CDR3 protein into single entries with the most common DNA and genes. In all, the sample holds 430,000 or so distinct CDR3 sequences, and over 9.5% of those were seen once. The ten most abundant clones make up about 12% of the sample. This sample comprised PBMCs from blood, obtained around seven weeks after vaccination. The receptors were sampled from a man over 45 who received an inactivated influenza vaccine. Donor details come from another sample of the same person, matched by shared clones.

In its sample, this clonotype was seen a few times. The chain employs TRBV7-8 and TRBJ2-2; 7 positions match TRBD1. Germline CDR1 and CDR2: SGHVS and FQNEAQ. V was pared by 2 bases and J by 4 bases, with 4 bases of the junction left unmatched. CDR3 length: 15 amino acids. This chain's CDR3 is CASSLSPGGTGELFF. The CDR3 nucleotides read TGTGCCAGCAGCTTATCTCCAGGGGGCACCGGGGAGCTGTTTTTT.

V and J are TRBV2 and TRBJ1-5; D is uncertain. With 7 bases removed from V and 7 bases from J, the gap between germline ends came to 17 bases. Germline CDR1 and CDR2: SNHLY and FYNNEI. The CDR3 length is 14 residues. CDR3 amino acids: CASTRARTGQPQHF. CDR3 in DNA: TGTGCCAGCACCCGGGCCAGAACCGGACAGCCCCAGCATTTT. The variable domain in full, completed from reference TRBV2 and TRBJ1-5, reads EPEVTQTPSHQVTQMGQEVILRCVPISNHLYFYWYRQILGQKVEFLVSFYNNEISEKSEIFDDQFSVERPDGSNFTLKIRSTKLEDSAMYFCASTRARTGQPQHFGDGTRLSIL.

The chain links TRBV5-1 to TRBJ2-7; D tentatively reads TRBD1 or TRBD2 (5 bases each). The germline gives CDR1 SGHRS, CDR2 YFSETQ. Trimming cost V 4 bases and J 0 bases, with 26 bases left between them. There are 19 residues in the CDR3. The chain's CDR3 is CASSGGRGQGLNLSYEQYF. CDR3 nucleotide sequence: TGCGCCAGCAGCGGCGGACGGGGCCAGGGCTTGAACCTCTCCTACGAGCAGTACTTC.

V and J are TRBV12-3 or TRBV12-4 and TRBJ2-3, with 9 bases identical to TRBD1. The length of the CDR3 is 17 residues. J gave up 4 bases and V 4 bases, and 12 bases lay outside the gene matches. The CDR3 DNA reads as TGTGCCAGCAGTTCGTTGCGGCCCGGACAGGGGTCAGATACGCAGTATTTT. It translates to CASSSLRPGQGSDTQYF.

Only a few counts were recorded for this clonotype. The rearrangement uses TRBV4-2 and TRBJ2-7, with a weak D call TRBD1 (6 bases). V was trimmed by 4 bases and J by 1 base, leaving 17 bases between them. Germline-derived CDR1 and CDR2 are LGHNA and YNFKEQ. The CDR3 contains 16 residues. CDR3 sequence reads: CASSPETGSPSYEQYF. The DNA of the CDR3 is TGTGCCAGCAGCCCCGAGACAGGTTCTCCTTCCTACGAGCAGTACTTC.

The chain employs TRBV7-2 and TRBJ2-1; D possibly corresponds to TRBD2 (5 bases). The CDR3 consists of 12 residues. V was cut by 5 bases and J by 9 bases, with 11 bases left in between. CDR1 is SGHTA and CDR2 is FQGNSA in the germline V gene. The CDR3 coding sequence is TGTGCCAGCAGCAACCCCGGGATTGAGCAGTTCTTC. This gives the protein CASSNPGIEQFF.

This clonotype was detected only a few times. The chain carries TRBV21-1 and TRBJ2-7; TRBD1 is the table's D call, not checked against the DNA. TRBV21-1 is assigned pseudogene status. This CDR3 is 17 amino acids long. The CDR3 DNA reads TGTGCCAGCAGCCAACTAAGGGACAGGGGAAGTTCCTACGAGCAGTACTTC. It yields the protein CASSQLRDRGSSYEQYF.

On this clonotype itself: A read error may account for a junction end that differs from germline. This chain uses TRBV20-1 with TRBJ2-7; 12 nucleotides agree with TRBD1. Germline loops: CDR1 DFQATT, CDR2 SNEGSKA (reference sequence). The CDR3 loop spans 12 amino acids. This CDR3 reads CSATGTGGSDLF. DNA for the CDR3: TGCAGTGCAACCGGGACAGGGGGCTCCGACCTTTTC.

V is TRBV5-5 and J is TRBJ2-3; 10 bases line up with TRBD2. The ends lost 6 bases at V and 4 bases at J; junction bases unmatched: 5. This CDR3 region has 14 residues. Germline CDR1 and CDR2: SGHKS and YYEKEE (reference sequence). CDR3 region: CASIPGLAPDTQYF. The DNA for the CDR3 is TGTGCCAGCATCCCGGGACTAGCGCCAGATACGCAGTATTTT.

The chain combines TRBV7-9 with TRBJ2-7; no definite D call. CDR3 length: 13 residues. Trimming cost V 5 bases and J 2 bases, with 10 bases left between them. Germline CDR1 reads SEHNR; CDR2 reads FQNEAQ (reference sequence). CDR3 protein: CASSLDKPYEQYF. CDR3 DNA sequence: TGTGCCAGCAGCCTGGATAAGCCCTACGAGCAGTACTTC.

Ten or more counts support this clonotype. V and J are TRBV20-1 and TRBJ2-2; D possibly corresponds to TRBD1 (5 bases). The CDR3 spans 14 residues. The V gene's germline CDR1 is DFQATT and CDR2 SNEGSKA (reference sequence). V shed 6 bases and J shed 4 bases, with 15 bases lying between them. Here the CDR3 DNA reads TGCAGTGCAGGGCGGCAGGGCTCCACCGGGGAGCTGTTTTTT. This gives the protein CSAGRQGSTGELFF.

This clonotype was picked up a small number of times. The rearrangement links TRBV12-3 or TRBV12-4 to TRBJ2-3; 7 nucleotides agree with TRBD2. Losses at the gene ends were 6 bases for V and 1 base for J; bases not matched to a gene: 10. This CDR3 spans 16 amino acids. CDR3 DNA sequence: TGTGCCAGCAGGCGCCCTAGCGGTCAACGCACAGATACGCAGTATTTT. Protein product: CASRRPSGQRTDTQYF.

At least ten counts were recorded for this clonotype. The chain employs TRBV5-1 and TRBJ2-7; TRBD2 might be the D (5 bases). The germline gives CDR1 SGHRS, CDR2 YFSETQ. V was pared by 4 bases and J by 5 bases, with 16 bases between. This CDR3 is 14 amino acids long. The CDR3 nucleotides read TGCGCCAGCAGCCTACGACAAGTGGAGGACGAGCAGTACTTC. It translates to CASSLRQVEDEQYF.

This rearrangement joins TRBV6-5 to TRBJ1-6, with 9 nucleotides matching TRBD1. CDR1 is MNHEY, CDR2 SVGAGI, per germline. Trimming at V came to 2 bases and at J to 7 bases, leaving 6 bases not matched to a gene. The CDR3 consists of 16 residues. DNA of the CDR3: TGTGCCAGCAGTTACGGGGACAGGGTTCTCAATTCACCCCTCCACTTT. Its translation is CASSYGDRVLNSPLHF.

In its sample, this clonotype was seen a few times. V and J are TRBV5-1 and TRBJ2-3; no reliable D call. This CDR3 is 15 amino acids long. Deletions cut 5 bases from V and 0 bases from J, with 13 bases between. The germline CDR1 and CDR2 sequences are SGHRS and YFSETQ. The CDR3 DNA sequence: TGCGCCAGCAGTCAGGTAGCCGCTAGCACAGATACGCAGTATTTT. Its translation: CASSQVAASTDTQYF.

There are many counts of this clonotype. This rearrangement joins TRBV7-2 to TRBJ2-2; 12 bases fit TRBD2. This CDR3 has 16 amino acids. V trimming: 5 bases; J trimming: 6 bases; junction bases outside the gene matches: 7. Germline lookup yields CDR1 SGHTA and CDR2 FQGNSA. The CDR3 reads CASSTPSGRAAGELFF. The CDR3 DNA sequence: TGTGCCAGCAGCACACCTAGCGGGAGGGCCGCCGGGGAGCTGTTTTTT. The whole variable domain, remainder taken from reference TRBV7-2 and TRBJ2-2, is GAGVSQSPSNKVTEKGKDVELRCDPISGHTALYWYRQSLGQGLEFLIYFQGNSAPDKSGLPSDRFSAERTGGSVSTLTIQRTQQEDSAVYLCASSTPSGRAAGELFFGEGSRLTVL.

This clonotype showed up just a few times. This chain connects TRBV29-1 to TRBJ1-2; D perhaps matches TRBD1 (5 bases). This CDR3 has 13 amino acids. CDR1 and CDR2 (germline): SQVTM, ANQGSEA. Trimming stripped 3 bases from V and 6 bases from J, with 14 bases between. The CDR3 protein is CSVESGARDGYTF. The CDR3, as DNA: TGCAGCGTTGAGTCCGGGGCCCGGGATGGCTACACCTTC.

This clonotype was counted between two and nine times. In nucleotides, the CDR3 is TGTGCCAGCAGCCCCCGGAGAGTTAGCACAGATACGCAGTATTTT. Protein sequence: CASSPRRVSTDTQYF. This chain joins TRBV7-9 and TRBJ2-3; D uncertain. The CDR3 runs to 15 residues. CDR1 is SEHNR, CDR2 FQNEAQ, per germline (reference sequence). Trimming pared 5 bases from V and 0 bases from J, leaving 12 bases between.

This clonotype was found a few times. The rearrangement joins TRBV12-3 or TRBV12-4 to TRBJ2-1; tentatively, D is TRBD1 (6 bases). Trimming took 2 bases from V and 13 from J, leaving 21 bases between them. CDR3 size: 15 residues. This chain's CDR3 is CASSLKQGSISTQFF. The CDR3 DNA reads TGTGCCAGCAGTTTAAAACAGGGTTCTATTAGCACCCAGTTCTTC.

This clonotype turned up a few times. The rearrangement joins TRBV5-1 to TRBJ2-1, with unresolved D. The CDR3 is made up of 15 amino acids. The ends were cut back, 0 bases at V and 8 bases at J, with 15 bases in the middle. Looked up from germline, CDR1 is SGHRS and CDR2 is YFSETQ. The chain's CDR3 is CASSLARLPTDEQFF. The CDR3 DNA is TGCGCCAGCAGCTTGGCCCGGCTACCTACCGATGAGCAGTTCTTC.